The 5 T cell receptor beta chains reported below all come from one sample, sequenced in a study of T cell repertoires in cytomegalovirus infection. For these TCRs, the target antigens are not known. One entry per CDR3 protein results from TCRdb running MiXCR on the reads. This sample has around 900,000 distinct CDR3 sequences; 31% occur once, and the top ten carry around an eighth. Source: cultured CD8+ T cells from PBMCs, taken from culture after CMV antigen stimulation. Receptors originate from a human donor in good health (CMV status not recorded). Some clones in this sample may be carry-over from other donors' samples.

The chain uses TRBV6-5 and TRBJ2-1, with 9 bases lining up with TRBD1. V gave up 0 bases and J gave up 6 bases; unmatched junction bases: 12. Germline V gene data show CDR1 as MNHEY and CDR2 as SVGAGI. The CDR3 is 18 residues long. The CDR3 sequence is CASSYSGQGLSYRNEQFF. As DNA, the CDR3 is TGTGCCAGCAGTTACTCGGGACAGGGACTTTCCTATCGCAATGAGCAGTTCTTC.

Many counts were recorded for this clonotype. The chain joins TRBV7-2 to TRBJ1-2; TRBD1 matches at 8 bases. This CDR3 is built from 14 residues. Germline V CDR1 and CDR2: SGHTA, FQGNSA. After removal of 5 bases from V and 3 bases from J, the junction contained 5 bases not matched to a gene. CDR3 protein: CASSPGQGDYGYTF. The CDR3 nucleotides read TGTGCCAGCAGCCCCGGACAGGGCGACTATGGCTACACCTTC.

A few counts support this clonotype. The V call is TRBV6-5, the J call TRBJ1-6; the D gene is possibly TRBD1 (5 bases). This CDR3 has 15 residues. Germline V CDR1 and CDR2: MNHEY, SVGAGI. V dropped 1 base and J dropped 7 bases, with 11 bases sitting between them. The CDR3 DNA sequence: TGTGCCAGCAGTTACTGGCAGGGCGGCAATTCACCCCTCCACTTT. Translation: CASSYWQGGNSPLHF.

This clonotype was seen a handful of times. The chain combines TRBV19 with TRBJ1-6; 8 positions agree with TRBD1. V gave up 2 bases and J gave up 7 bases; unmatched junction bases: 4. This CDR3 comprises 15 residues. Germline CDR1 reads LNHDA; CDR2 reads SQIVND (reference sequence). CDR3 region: CASSIKDRANSPLHF. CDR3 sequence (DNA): TGTGCCAGTAGTATAAAGGACAGGGCAAATTCACCCCTCCACTTT.

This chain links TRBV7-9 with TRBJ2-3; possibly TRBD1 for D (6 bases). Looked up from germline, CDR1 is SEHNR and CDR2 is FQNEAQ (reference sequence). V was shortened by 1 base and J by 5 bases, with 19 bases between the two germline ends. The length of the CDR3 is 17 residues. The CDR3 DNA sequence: TGTGCCAGCAGCTTAGTCACAGGGCCCCTGAGGATAGATACGCAGTATTTT. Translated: CASSLVTGPLRIDTQYF.